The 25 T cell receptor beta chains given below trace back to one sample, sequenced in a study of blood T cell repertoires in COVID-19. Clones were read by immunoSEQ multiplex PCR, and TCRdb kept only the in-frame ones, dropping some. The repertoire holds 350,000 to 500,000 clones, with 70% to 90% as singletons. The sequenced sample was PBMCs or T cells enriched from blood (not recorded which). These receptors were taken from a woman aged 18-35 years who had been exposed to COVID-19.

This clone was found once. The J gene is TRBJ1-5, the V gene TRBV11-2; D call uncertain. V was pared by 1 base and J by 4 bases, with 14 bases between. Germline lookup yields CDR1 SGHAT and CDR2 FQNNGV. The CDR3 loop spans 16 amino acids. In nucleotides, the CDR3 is TGTGCCAGCAGCTTAGGGCCGCTCCCATTTAATCAGCCCCAGCATTTT. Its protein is CASSLGPLPFNQPQHF.

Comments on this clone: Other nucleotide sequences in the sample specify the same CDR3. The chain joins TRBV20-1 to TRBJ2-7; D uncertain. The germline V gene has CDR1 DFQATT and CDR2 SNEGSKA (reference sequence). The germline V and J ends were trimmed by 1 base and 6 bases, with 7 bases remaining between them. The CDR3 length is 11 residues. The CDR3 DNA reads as TGCAGTGCTAGAGTTTCGTCCGAGCAGTACTTC. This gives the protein CSARVSSEQYF.

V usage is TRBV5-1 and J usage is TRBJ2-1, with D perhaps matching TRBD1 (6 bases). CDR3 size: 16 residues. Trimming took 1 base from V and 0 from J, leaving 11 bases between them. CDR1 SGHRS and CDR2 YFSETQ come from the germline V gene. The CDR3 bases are TGCGCCAGCAGCTTGTACAGGGATAGCTCCTACAATGAGCAGTTCTTC. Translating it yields CASSLYRDSSYNEQFF.

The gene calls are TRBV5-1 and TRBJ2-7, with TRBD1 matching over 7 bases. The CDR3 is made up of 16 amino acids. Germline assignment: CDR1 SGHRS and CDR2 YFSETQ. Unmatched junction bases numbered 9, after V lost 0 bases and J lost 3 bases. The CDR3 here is CASSLGQGGEIYEQYF. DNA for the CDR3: TGCGCCAGCAGCTTGGGGCAAGGGGGCGAAATCTACGAGCAGTACTTC.

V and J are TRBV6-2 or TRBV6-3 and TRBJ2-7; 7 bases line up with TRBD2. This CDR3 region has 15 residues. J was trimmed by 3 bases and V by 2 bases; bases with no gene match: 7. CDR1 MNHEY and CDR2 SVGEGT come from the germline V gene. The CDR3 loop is CASSYLAGDFYEQYF. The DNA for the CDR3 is TGTGCCAGCAGTTACCTGGCGGGGGACTTCTACGAGCAGTACTTC.

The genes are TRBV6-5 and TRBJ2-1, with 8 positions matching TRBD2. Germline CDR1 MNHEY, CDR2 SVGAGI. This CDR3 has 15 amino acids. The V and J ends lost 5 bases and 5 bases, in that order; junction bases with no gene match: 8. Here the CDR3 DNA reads TGTGCCAGCAGTCTAAGTTTAGCGGGAAACAATGAGCAGTTCTTC. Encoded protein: CASSLSLAGNNEQFF.

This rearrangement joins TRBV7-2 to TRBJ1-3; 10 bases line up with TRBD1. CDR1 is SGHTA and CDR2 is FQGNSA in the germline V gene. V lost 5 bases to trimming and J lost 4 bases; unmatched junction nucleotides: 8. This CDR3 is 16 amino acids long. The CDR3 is CASSASGTGVGNTIYF. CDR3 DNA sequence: TGTGCCAGCAGCGCCTCCGGGACAGGGGTCGGAAACACCATATATTTT.

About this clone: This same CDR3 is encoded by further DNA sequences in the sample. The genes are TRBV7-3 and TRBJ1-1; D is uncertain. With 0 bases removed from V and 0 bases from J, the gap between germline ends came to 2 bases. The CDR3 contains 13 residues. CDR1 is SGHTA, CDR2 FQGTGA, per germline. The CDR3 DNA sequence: TGTGCCAGCAGCTTAACTATGAACACTGAAGCTTTCTTT. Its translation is CASSLTMNTEAFF.

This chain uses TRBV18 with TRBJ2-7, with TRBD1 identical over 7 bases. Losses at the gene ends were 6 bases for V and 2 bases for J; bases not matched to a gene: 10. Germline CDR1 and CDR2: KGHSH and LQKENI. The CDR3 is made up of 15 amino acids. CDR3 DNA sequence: TGTGCCAGCTCCACCGGGACAGCCTTCACCTACGAGCAGTACTTC. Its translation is CASSTGTAFTYEQYF.

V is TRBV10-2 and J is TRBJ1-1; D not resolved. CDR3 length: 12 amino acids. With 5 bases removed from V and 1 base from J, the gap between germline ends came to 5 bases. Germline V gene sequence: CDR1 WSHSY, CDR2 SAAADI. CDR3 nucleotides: TGCGCCAGCAGTCCCCAGAACACTGAAGCTTTCTTT. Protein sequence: CASSPQNTEAFF.

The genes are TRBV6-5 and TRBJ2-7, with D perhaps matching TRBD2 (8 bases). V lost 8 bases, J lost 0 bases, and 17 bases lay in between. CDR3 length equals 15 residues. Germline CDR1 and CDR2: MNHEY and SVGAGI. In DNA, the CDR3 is TGTGCCAGCCGCATTAGCGGGGACAGCTCCTACGAGCAGTACTTC. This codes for CASRISGDSSYEQYF.

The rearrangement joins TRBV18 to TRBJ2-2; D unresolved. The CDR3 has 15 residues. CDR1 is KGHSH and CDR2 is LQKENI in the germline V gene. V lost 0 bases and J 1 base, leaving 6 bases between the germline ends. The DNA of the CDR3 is TGTGCCAGCTCACCACCAAACAGGAACACCGGGGAGCTGTTTTTT. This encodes CASSPPNRNTGELFF. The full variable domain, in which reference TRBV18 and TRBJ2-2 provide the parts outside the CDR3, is NAGVMQNPRHLVRRRGQEARLRCSPMKGHSHVYWYRQLPEEGLKFMVYLQKENIIDESGMPKERFSAEFPKEGPSILRIQQVVRGDSAAYFCASSPPNRNTGELFFGEGSRLTVL.

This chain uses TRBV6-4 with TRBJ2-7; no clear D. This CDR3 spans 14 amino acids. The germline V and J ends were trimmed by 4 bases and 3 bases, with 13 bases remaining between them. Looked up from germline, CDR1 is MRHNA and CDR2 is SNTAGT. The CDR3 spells CASSVLGALYEQYF. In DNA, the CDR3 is TGTGCCAGCAGTGTCCTCGGAGCGCTCTACGAGCAGTACTTC.

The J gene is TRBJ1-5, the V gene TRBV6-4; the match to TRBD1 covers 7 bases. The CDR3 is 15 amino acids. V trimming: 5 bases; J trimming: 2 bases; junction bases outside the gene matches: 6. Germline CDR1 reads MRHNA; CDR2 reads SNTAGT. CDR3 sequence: CASSPQGTGNQPQHF. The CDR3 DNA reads TGTGCCAGCAGTCCACAGGGGACGGGCAATCAGCCCCAGCATTTT.

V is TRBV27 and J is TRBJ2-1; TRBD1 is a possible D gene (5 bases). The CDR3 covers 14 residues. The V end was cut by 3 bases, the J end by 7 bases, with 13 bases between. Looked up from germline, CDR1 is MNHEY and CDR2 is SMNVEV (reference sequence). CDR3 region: CASSFEPGWNEQFF. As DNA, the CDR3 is TGTGCCAGCAGTTTCGAGCCAGGGTGGAATGAGCAGTTCTTC.

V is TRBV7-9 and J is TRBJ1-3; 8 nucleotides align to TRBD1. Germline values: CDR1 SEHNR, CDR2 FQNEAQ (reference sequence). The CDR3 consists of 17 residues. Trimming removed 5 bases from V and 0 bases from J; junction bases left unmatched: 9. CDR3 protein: CASSHPHRGISGNTIYF. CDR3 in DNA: TGTGCCAGCAGCCACCCACACAGGGGGATCTCTGGAAACACCATATATTTT. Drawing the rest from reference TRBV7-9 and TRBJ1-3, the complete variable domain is DTGVSQNPRHKITKRGQNVTFRCDPISEHNRLYWYRQTLGQGPEFLTYFQNEAQLEKSRLLSDRFSAERPKGSFSTLEIQRTEQGDSAMYLCASSHPHRGISGNTIYFGEGSWLTVV.

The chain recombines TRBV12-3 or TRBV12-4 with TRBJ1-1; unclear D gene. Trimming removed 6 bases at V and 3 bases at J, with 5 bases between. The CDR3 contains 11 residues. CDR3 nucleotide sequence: TGTGCCAGCAGGACTGACACTGAAGCTTTCTTT. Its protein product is CASRTDTEAFF.

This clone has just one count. CDR3 residues: CASLAGETDTQYF. CDR3 DNA: TGTGCCAGCCTAGCGGGAGAGACAGATACGCAGTATTTT. The J gene is TRBJ2-3, the V gene TRBV28; 10 positions match TRBD2. Germline V gene data show CDR1 as MDHEN and CDR2 as SYDVKM. This CDR3 region has 13 residues. Losses at the gene ends were 8 bases for V and 3 bases for J; bases not matched to a gene: 2.

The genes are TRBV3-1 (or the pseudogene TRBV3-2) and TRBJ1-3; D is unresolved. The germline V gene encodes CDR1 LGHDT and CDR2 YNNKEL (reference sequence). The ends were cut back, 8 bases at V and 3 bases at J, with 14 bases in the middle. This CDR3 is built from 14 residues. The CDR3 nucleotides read TGTGCCAGCGGGAGCGGGGTATATGGAAACACCATATATTTT. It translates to CASGSGVYGNTIYF.

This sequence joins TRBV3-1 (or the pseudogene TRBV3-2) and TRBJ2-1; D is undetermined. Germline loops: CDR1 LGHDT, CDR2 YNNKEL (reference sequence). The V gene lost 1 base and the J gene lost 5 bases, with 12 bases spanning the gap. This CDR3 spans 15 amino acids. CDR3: CASSQVRIVDNEQFF. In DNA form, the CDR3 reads TGTGCCAGCAGCCAAGTGAGGATTGTCGACAATGAGCAGTTCTTC.

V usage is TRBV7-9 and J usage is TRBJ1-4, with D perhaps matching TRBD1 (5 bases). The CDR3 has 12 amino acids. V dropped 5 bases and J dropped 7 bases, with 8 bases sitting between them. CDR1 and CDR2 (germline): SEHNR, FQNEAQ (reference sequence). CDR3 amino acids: CASSPDSEKLFF. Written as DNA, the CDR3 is TGTGCCAGCAGCCCCGACAGTGAAAAACTGTTTTTT.

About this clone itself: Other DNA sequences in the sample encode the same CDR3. In DNA, the CDR3 is TGTGCCAGCAGAGGACAGGGGGCTAATTCACCCCTCCACTTT. As protein: CASRGQGANSPLHF. The chain links TRBV6-5 to TRBJ1-6, with 11 bases fitting TRBD1. The CDR3 extends over 14 amino acids. Germline V gene lookup returns CDR1 MNHEY and CDR2 SVGAGI. V lost 6 bases, J lost 6 bases, and 1 base stayed unmatched.

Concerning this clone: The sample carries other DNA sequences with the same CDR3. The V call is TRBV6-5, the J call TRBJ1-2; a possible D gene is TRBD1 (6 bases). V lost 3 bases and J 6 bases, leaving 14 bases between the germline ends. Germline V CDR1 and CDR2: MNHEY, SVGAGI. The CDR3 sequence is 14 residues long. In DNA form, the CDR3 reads TGTGCCAGCAGTTATGGGGGGGGCGGCGATGGCTACACCTTC. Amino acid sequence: CASSYGGGGDGYTF.

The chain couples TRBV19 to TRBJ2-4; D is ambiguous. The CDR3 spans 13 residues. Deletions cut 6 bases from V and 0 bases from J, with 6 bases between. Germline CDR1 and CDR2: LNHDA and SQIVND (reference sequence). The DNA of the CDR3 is TGTGCCAGTAGGTCCCTAGCCAAAAACATTCAGTACTTC. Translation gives CASRSLAKNIQYF.

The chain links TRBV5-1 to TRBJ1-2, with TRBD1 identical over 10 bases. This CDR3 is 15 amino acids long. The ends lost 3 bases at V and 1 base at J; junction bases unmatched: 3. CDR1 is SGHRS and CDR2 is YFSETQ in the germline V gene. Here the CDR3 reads CASSYGTGDNYGYTF. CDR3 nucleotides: TGCGCCAGCAGCTACGGGACAGGGGATAACTATGGCTACACCTTC.